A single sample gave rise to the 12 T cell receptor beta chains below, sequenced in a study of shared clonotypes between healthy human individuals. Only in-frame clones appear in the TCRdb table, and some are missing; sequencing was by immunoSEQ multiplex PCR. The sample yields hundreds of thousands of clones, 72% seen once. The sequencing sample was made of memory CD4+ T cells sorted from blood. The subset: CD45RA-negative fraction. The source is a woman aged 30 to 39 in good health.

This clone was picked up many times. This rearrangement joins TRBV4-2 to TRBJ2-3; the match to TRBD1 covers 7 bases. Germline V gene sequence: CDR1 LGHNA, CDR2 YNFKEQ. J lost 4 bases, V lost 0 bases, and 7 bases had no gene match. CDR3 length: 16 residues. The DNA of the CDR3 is TGTGCCAGCAGCCAAGAGCTTCGACAGGGAGCAGATACGCAGTATTTT. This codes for CASSQELRQGADTQYF.

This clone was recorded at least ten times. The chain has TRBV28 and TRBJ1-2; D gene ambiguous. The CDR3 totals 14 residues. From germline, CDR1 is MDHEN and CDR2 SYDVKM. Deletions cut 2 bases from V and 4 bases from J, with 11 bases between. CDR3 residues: CASSLRGWIYGYTF. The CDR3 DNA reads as TGTGCCAGCAGTTTAAGAGGATGGATCTATGGCTACACCTTC.

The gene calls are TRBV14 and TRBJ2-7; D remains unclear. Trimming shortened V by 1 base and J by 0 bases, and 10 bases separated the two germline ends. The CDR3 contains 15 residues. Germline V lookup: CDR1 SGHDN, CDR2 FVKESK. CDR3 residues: CASSQGSISSYEQYF. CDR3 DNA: TGTGCCAGCAGCCAAGGGTCGATAAGCTCCTACGAGCAGTACTTC.

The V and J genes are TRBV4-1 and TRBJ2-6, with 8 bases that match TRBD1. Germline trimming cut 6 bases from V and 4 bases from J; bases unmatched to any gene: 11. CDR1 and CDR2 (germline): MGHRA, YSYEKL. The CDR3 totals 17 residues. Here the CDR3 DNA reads TGCGCCAGCAGGCGGGGACAGGCATTTACCGGGGCCAACGTCCTGACTTTC. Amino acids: CASRRGQAFTGANVLTF.

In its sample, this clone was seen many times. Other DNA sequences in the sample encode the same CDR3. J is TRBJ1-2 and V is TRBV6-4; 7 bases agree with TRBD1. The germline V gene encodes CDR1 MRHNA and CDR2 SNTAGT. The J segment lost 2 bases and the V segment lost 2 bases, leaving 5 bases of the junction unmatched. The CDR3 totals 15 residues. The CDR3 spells CASSDRQGLNYGYTF. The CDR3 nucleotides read TGTGCCAGCAGTGACCGACAGGGCCTCAACTATGGCTACACCTTC.

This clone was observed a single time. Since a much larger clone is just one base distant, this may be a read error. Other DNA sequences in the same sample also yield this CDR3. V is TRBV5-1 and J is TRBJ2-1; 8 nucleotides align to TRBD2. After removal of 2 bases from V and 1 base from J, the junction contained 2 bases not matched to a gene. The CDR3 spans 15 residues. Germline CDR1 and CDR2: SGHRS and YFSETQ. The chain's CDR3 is CASSLTSGSYNEQFF. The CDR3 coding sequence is TGCGCCAGCAGCTTAACTAGCGGATCCTACAATGAGCAGTTCTTC.

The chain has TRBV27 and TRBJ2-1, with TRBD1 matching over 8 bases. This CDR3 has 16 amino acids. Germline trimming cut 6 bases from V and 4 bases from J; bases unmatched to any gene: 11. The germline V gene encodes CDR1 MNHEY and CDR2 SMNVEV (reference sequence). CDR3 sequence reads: CASRSAPGGPYNEQFF. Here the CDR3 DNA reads TGTGCCAGCAGATCCGCACCAGGGGGCCCGTACAATGAGCAGTTCTTC.

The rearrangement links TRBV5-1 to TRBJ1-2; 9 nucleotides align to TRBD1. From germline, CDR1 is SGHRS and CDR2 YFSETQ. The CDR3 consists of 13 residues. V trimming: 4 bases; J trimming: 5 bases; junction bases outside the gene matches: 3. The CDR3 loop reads CASSQQGAYGYTF. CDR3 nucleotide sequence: TGCGCCAGCAGCCAACAGGGGGCGTATGGCTACACCTTC.

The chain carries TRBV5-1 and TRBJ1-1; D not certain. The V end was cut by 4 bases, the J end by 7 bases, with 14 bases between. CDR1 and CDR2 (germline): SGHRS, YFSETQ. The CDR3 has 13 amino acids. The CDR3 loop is CASSPSWGYEAFF. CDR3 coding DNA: TGCGCCAGCAGCCCCTCTTGGGGTTATGAAGCTTTCTTT.

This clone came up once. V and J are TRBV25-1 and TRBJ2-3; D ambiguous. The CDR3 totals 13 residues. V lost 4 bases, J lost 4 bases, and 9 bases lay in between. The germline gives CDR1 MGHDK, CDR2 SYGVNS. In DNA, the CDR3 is TGTGCCAGCAGTGTTACAAACCCAGATACGCAGTATTTT. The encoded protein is CASSVTNPDTQYF.

CDR3 nucleotides: TGTGCCAGCACCCTACGGGCGGACGGGAACTATGGCTACACCTTC. Translated, it gives CASTLRADGNYGYTF. V gene TRBV6-5 combines with J gene TRBJ1-2; D unclear. V lost 7 bases and J lost 2, with 17 bases in between. In germline, CDR1 is MNHEY, CDR2 SVGAGI. The CDR3 is made up of 15 amino acids.

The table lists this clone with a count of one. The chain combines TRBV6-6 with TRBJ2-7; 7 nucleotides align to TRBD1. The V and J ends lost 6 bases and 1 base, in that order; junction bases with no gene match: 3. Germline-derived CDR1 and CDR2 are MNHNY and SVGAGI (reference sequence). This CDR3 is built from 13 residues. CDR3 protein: CASREGQSYEQYF. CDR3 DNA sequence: TGTGCCAGCAGAGAGGGACAGTCCTACGAGCAGTACTTC.